Presented here are 29 T cell receptor beta chains from one specimen sequenced in a study of shared clonotypes between healthy human individuals. Measured with immunoSEQ multiplex PCR; TCRdb has only the in-frame clones, and not every one. The repertoire holds roughly 2.5 million clones, around nine tenths seen once, with over 0.12% in the top ten. The material sequenced was naive CD4+ T cells sorted from blood. Described subset: CD45RA+ positively selected. These receptors originate from a man younger than 35 in good health.

The CDR3 protein is CASSEAVNPETQYF. CDR3 sequence (DNA): TGTGCCAGCAGTGAAGCGGTCAATCCGGAGACCCAGTACTTC. V usage is TRBV6-1 and J usage is TRBJ2-5; D unclear. CDR3 length: 14 residues. Germline loops: CDR1 MNHNS, CDR2 SASEGT. With 0 bases removed from V and 5 bases from J, the gap between germline ends came to 10 bases.

This rearrangement joins TRBV4-1 to TRBJ1-1; D gene unclear. The CDR3 loop spans 16 amino acids. CDR1 MGHRA and CDR2 YSYEKL come from the germline V gene. V was clipped by 0 bases and J by 1 base, with 12 bases between them. In DNA form, the CDR3 reads TGCGCCAGCAGCCAAGAGAAAAAAAAAGGGAACACTGAAGCTTTCTTT. This gives the protein CASSQEKKKGNTEAFF.

The chain joins TRBV9 to TRBJ1-3; D is ambiguous. With 0 bases removed from V and 2 bases from J, the gap between germline ends came to 9 bases. The CDR3 is made up of 15 amino acids. CDR1 is SGDLS and CDR2 is YYNGEE in the germline V gene. This CDR3 reads CASSVADKPGNTIYF. The CDR3, as DNA: TGTGCCAGCAGCGTAGCTGATAAGCCTGGAAACACCATATATTTT.

The gene calls are TRBV10-3 and TRBJ1-4, with a weak D call TRBD1 (6 bases). V lost 3 bases and J lost 4, with 12 bases in between. CDR1 ENHRY and CDR2 SYGVKD come from the germline V gene. CDR3 length: 15 residues. The CDR3 protein is CAISEGGPYNEKLFF. As DNA, the CDR3 is TGTGCCATCAGTGAAGGGGGGCCTTATAATGAAAAACTGTTTTTT.

This clone was recorded a few times. The V gene is TRBV29-1, the J gene TRBJ1-1, with D unclear. The CDR3 covers 12 residues. Per the germline V gene, CDR1 is SQVTM and CDR2 is ANQGSEA. Trimming took 8 bases from V and 3 from J, leaving 13 bases between them. The CDR3 nucleotides are TGCAGCCCTCACCGGGCGGACACTGAAGCTTTCTTT. Its translation: CSPHRADTEAFF. The variable domain in full, with the rest retrieved from reference TRBV29-1 and TRBJ1-1, is SAVISQKPSRDICQRGTSLTIQCQVDSQVTMMFWYRQQPGQSLTLIATANQGSEATYESGFVIDKFPISRPNLTFSTLTVSNMSPEDSSIYLCSPHRADTEAFFGQGTRLTVV.

The chain has TRBV19 and TRBJ2-2; the match to TRBD2 covers 16 bases. V trimming: 4 bases; J trimming: 0 bases; junction bases outside the gene matches: 8. The CDR3 is made up of 20 amino acids. In germline, CDR1 is LNHDA, CDR2 SQIVND (reference sequence). The CDR3 sequence: CASSTKGLAGGNTNTGELFF. The CDR3 region has the DNA TGTGCCAGTAGTACGAAGGGACTAGCGGGAGGGAATACGAACACCGGGGAGCTGTTTTTT.

On this clone itself: Mismatch with germline at one junction end may stem from a read error. The chain links TRBV10-3 to TRBJ2-1; D unclear. From germline, CDR1 is ENHRY and CDR2 SYGVKD. There are 11 residues in the CDR3. CDR3 loop: CAIGEANEQFF. In DNA, the CDR3 is TGTGCCATCGGTGAAGCAAATGAGCAGTTCTTC.

Concerning this clone: Within the sample, other DNA sequences also encode this same CDR3. The chain joins TRBV9 to TRBJ1-1; 8 bases match TRBD1. The V gene end was trimmed by 1 base and the J gene end by 4 bases; junction bases not matched to a gene: 0. Germline V CDR1 and CDR2: SGDLS, YYNGEE. This CDR3 is built from 13 residues. The CDR3 protein is CASSVTGGTEAFF. CDR3 bases: TGTGCCAGCAGCGTAACAGGGGGCACTGAAGCTTTCTTT.

On this clone itself: The germline gene is not matched at one end of the junction; a read error may be the cause. This chain uses TRBV5-6 with TRBJ2-3, with 7 nucleotides matching TRBD2. CDR1 SGHDT and CDR2 YYEEEE come from the germline V gene. The CDR3 length is 12 residues. CDR3 nucleotide sequence: TGTGCCAGCAGTTCCCCCGCCGGGGGGACTAACTTT. It encodes CASSSPAGGTNF.

CDR3 in amino acids: CASSEGTYVTDTQYF. The CDR3, as DNA: TGTGCCAGCAGTGAAGGGACGTATGTCACAGATACGCAGTATTTT. The rearrangement joins TRBV25-1 to TRBJ2-3, with D perhaps matching TRBD1 or TRBD2 (5 bases each). Trimming removed 2 bases from V and 2 bases from J, with 11 bases in between. The CDR3 is 15 amino acids. The germline CDR1 and CDR2 sequences are MGHDK and SYGVNS.

The V and J genes are TRBV4-1 and TRBJ2-7, with 9 bases fitting TRBD2. CDR3 size: 17 residues. V gave up 0 bases and J gave up 2 bases; unmatched junction bases: 8. Germline lookup yields CDR1 MGHRA and CDR2 YSYEKL. CDR3 sequence: CASSQESLAGVAYEQYF. CDR3 coding DNA: TGCGCCAGCAGCCAAGAGTCCTTAGCGGGAGTGGCCTACGAGCAGTACTTC.

The CDR3 loop reads CASHPQGGRYEKLFF. CDR3 nucleotide sequence: TGTGCCAGCCATCCGCAAGGGGGGCGATACGAAAAACTGTTTTTT. This chain links TRBV27 with TRBJ1-4; D perhaps matches TRBD1 (6 bases). The CDR3 loop spans 15 amino acids. V lost 8 bases, J lost 8 bases, and 21 bases lay in between. The germline V gene has CDR1 MNHEY and CDR2 SMNVEV (reference sequence).

The chain uses TRBV10-3 and TRBJ2-7; 8 bases map to TRBD2. CDR1 and CDR2 from the germline V gene are ENHRY and SYGVKD. The CDR3 loop spans 15 amino acids. Trimming removed 3 bases from V and 5 bases from J; junction bases left unmatched: 9. The DNA of the CDR3 is TGTGCCATCAGTGAACCGGGACTAGTAAGGGACGAGCAGTACTTC. Encoded protein: CAISEPGLVRDEQYF.

Only one count was recorded for this clone. CDR3 coding DNA: TGTGCCAGCAGGGGTAGCGGGATGTCCGAGCAGTACTTC. This encodes CASRGSGMSEQYF. The V and J genes are TRBV6-6 and TRBJ2-7, with 8 bases identical to TRBD2. This CDR3 contains 13 residues. Germline V gives CDR1 MNHNY, CDR2 SVGAGI (reference sequence). With V trimmed by 6 bases and J by 6 bases, 7 bases remained unmatched.

The rearrangement joins TRBV11-2 to TRBJ2-7; D possibly uses TRBD1 or TRBD2 (5 bases each). CDR3 length: 16 residues. Trimming cost V 0 bases and J 2 bases, with 14 bases left between them. Germline assignment: CDR1 SGHAT and CDR2 FQNNGV. The CDR3 loop is CASSLDRQGVTYEQYF. DNA for the CDR3: TGTGCCAGCAGCTTAGATCGCCAGGGAGTGACCTACGAGCAGTACTTC.

Worth noting for this clone: This same CDR3 is encoded by further DNA sequences in the sample. The chain links TRBV5-1 to TRBJ1-2; no reliable D call. Germline-derived CDR1 and CDR2 are SGHRS and YFSETQ. V was shortened by 0 bases and J by 1 base, with 7 bases between the two germline ends. This CDR3 has 14 residues. CDR3 coding DNA: TGCGCCAGCAGCTTGGGAGACATTAACTATGGCTACACCTTC. Its translation: CASSLGDINYGYTF. Based on the CDR3 plus reference TRBV5-1 and TRBJ1-2, the full variable domain is KAGVTQTPRYLIKTRGQQVTLSCSPISGHRSVSWYQQTPGQGLQFLFEYFSETQRNKGNFPGRFSGRQFSNSRSEMNVSTLELGDSALYLCASSLGDINYGYTFGSGTRLTVV.

The rearrangement uses TRBV6-5 and TRBJ2-7, with D tentatively TRBD1 (5 bases). Germline V gene data show CDR1 as MNHEY and CDR2 as SVGAGI. V was cut by 4 bases and J by 2 bases, with 12 bases left in between. CDR3 length: 14 residues. For the CDR3, the DNA is TGTGCCAGCAGTTCCGGTGGGGCCACCTACGAGCAGTACTTC. This translates into CASSSGGATYEQYF.

The CDR3 protein is CASSLISGVGVEQFF. CDR3 in DNA: TGTGCCAGCAGCTTGATTAGCGGGGTTGGGGTTGAGCAGTTCTTC. The chain uses TRBV5-6 and TRBJ2-1, with 8 positions matching TRBD2. The junction had 9 bases not matched to a gene; V was cut back by 1 base and J by 9 bases. The CDR3 covers 15 residues. Germline CDR1 and CDR2: SGHDT and YYEEEE.

The chain has TRBV5-4 and TRBJ2-1; 11 bases agree with TRBD2. After removal of 6 bases from V and 9 bases from J, the junction contained 11 bases not matched to a gene. CDR1 is SGHNT, CDR2 YYREEE, per germline (reference sequence). CDR3 size: 15 residues. The chain's CDR3 is CASNPIAGGPGEQFF. DNA for the CDR3: TGTGCCAGCAACCCTATAGCGGGAGGGCCGGGTGAGCAGTTCTTC.

V is TRBV6-1 and J is TRBJ2-7; 7 nucleotides line up with TRBD1. Germline CDR1 is MNHNS and CDR2 is SASEGT. The CDR3 contains 13 residues. With V trimmed by 6 bases and J by 6 bases, 8 bases remained unmatched. In DNA form, the CDR3 reads TGTGCCAGCAGCCAAGACAGGGAAGGCGAGCAGTACTTC. It yields the protein CASSQDREGEQYF.

This chain joins TRBV19 and TRBJ2-3; D could derive from TRBD1 or TRBD2 (5 bases each). The germline V gene has CDR1 LNHDA and CDR2 SQIVND (reference sequence). V dropped 5 bases and J dropped 6 bases, with 9 bases sitting between them. The CDR3 length is 12 residues. For the CDR3, the DNA is TGTGCCAGTAGTTCAGGGAGCGATACGCAGTATTTT. It yields the protein CASSSGSDTQYF.

This rearrangement joins TRBV18 to TRBJ1-1, with TRBD1 matching over 7 bases. The CDR3 extends over 16 amino acids. J was trimmed by 2 bases and V by 2 bases; bases with no gene match: 8. CDR1 and CDR2 (germline): KGHSH, LQKENI. CDR3 coding DNA: TGTGCCAGCTCACCAACGCCTACAGGGGTTAACACTGAAGCTTTCTTT. It encodes CASSPTPTGVNTEAFF.

This chain connects TRBV21-1 to TRBJ2-7; the table names TRBD2, a call not compared with the DNA. TRBV21-1 is described as a pseudogene. CDR3 length: 10 residues. The CDR3 loop is CASSKREQYF. CDR3 bases: TGTGCCAGCAGCAAGAGAGAGCAGTACTTC.

In the case of this clone: This sample also contains other DNA sequences that code for the same CDR3. The chain combines TRBV6-1 with TRBJ1-5; possibly TRBD1 for D (5 bases). The CDR3 totals 15 residues. Trimming removed 0 bases from V and 6 bases from J, with 12 bases in between. CDR1 is MNHNS, CDR2 SASEGT, per germline. CDR3 DNA: TGTGCCAGCAGTGAAGCGCTCGGGGGTGGTCAGCCCCAGCATTTT. Protein sequence: CASSEALGGGQPQHF.

The J gene is TRBJ2-5, the V gene TRBV18; 10 bases line up with TRBD2. From germline, CDR1 is KGHSH and CDR2 LQKENI. V lost 3 bases and J lost 3; bases outside the gene matches: 7. This CDR3 is built from 16 residues. The CDR3 loop is CASSPPSGGFKETQYF. CDR3 bases: TGTGCCAGCTCACCTCCTAGCGGGGGATTCAAAGAGACCCAGTACTTC.

CDR3 region: CASSPRAGGLGNQPQHF. The CDR3 DNA sequence: TGTGCCAGCAGTCCGCGCGCCGGGGGCTTGGGCAATCAGCCCCAGCATTTT. The chain is built from TRBV28 and TRBJ1-5, with D possibly matching TRBD1 (6 bases). Germline CDR1 MDHEN, CDR2 SYDVKM. This CDR3 is 17 amino acids long. Trimming took off 5 bases at V and 2 bases at J, with 19 bases between the two ends.

The chain has TRBV10-1 and TRBJ2-3; D is unresolved. CDR1 and CDR2 from the germline V gene are WNHNN and SYGVQD (reference sequence). The CDR3 runs 14 residues. Deletions cut 1 base from V and 6 bases from J, with 11 bases between. This chain's CDR3 is CASSELAPGDTQYF. Written as DNA, the CDR3 is TGCGCCAGCAGTGAGTTGGCCCCTGGGGATACGCAGTATTTT.

The rearrangement joins TRBV5-1 to TRBJ1-2; 8 nucleotides agree with TRBD1. This CDR3 is built from 14 residues. Germline values: CDR1 SGHRS, CDR2 YFSETQ. The J segment lost 3 bases and the V segment lost 3 bases, leaving 4 bases of the junction unmatched. The CDR3 bases are TGCGCCAGCAGCTGGGGACAGGAGGACTATGGCTACACCTTC. Protein: CASSWGQEDYGYTF. The whole variable domain, remainder taken from reference TRBV5-1 and TRBJ1-2, is KAGVTQTPRYLIKTRGQQVTLSCSPISGHRSVSWYQQTPGQGLQFLFEYFSETQRNKGNFPGRFSGRQFSNSRSEMNVSTLELGDSALYLCASSWGQEDYGYTFGSGTRLTVV.

V and J are TRBV18 and TRBJ1-1; 7 nucleotides align to TRBD1. This CDR3 region has 15 residues. The V gene end was trimmed by 1 base and the J gene end by 0 bases; junction bases not matched to a gene: 2. Germline V lookup: CDR1 KGHSH, CDR2 LQKENI. The CDR3 spells CASSPLGQMNTEAFF. The CDR3 DNA follows: TGTGCCAGCTCACCACTGGGACAGATGAACACTGAAGCTTTCTTT.